This paragraph covers one T cell receptor beta chain sequence. The antigen is not known. This sample was taken from a study of vaccination effects on CD4 cells after COVID-19. The study's findings and limits: From healthy vaccinees, only 1 of 255 vaccine-induced clones also reacted to common cold coronaviruses. Infection-derived and vaccine-derived clones contracted markedly late after vaccination.

Viral peptide pool expansion of antigen-specific CD4+ T cells preceded sequencing in the ViraFEST assay. When less than 13 days of culture had elapsed, CD4+ T cells were isolated. Among the vaccine recipients, none had a prior SARS-CoV-2 infection, and nucleocapsid antibodies were negative. Trimming cost V 6 bases and J 1 base, with 9 bases left between them. The germline V gene has CDR1 LNHDA and CDR2 SQIVND (reference sequence). The CDR3 is 13 residues long. TCRdb's copy holds only in-frame clones and misses some; the assay was immunoSEQ multiplex PCR. The data contain tens of thousands of clones, more than 70% of them singletons.

The chain employs TRBV19 and TRBJ1-1; possible D gene TRBD1, 5 bases. The input for sequencing was CD4+ T cells from PBMCs cultured with SARS-CoV-2 spike peptides, taken before COVID-19 vaccination. The TCR sequence derives from a human donor who received a COVID-19 vaccine. CDR3 in amino acids: CASRDTENTEAFF. Here the CDR3 DNA reads TGTGCCAGTAGGGACACGGAGAACACTGAAGCTTTCTTT.